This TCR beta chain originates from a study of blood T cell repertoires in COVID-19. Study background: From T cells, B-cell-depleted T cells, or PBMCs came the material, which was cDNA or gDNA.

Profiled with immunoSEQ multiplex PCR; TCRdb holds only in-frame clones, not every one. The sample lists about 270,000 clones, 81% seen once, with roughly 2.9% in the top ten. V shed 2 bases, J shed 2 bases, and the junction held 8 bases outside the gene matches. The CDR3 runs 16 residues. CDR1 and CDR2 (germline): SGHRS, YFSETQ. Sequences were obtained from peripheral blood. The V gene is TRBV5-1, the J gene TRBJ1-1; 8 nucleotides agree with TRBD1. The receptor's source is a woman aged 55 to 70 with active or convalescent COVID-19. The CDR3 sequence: CASSFRDRFGNTEAFF. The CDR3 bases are TGCGCCAGCAGCTTCCGGGACAGGTTCGGCAACACTGAAGCTTTCTTT.